Below, 11 T cell receptor beta chains from the same sample are listed, as sequenced in a study of graft-versus-host responses after intestinal transplantation. TCRdb's copy holds only in-frame clones and misses some; the assay was immunoSEQ multiplex PCR. Of about 29,000 clones listed, about three quarters are singletons. Intraepithelial plus lamina propria lymphocytes were released by processing graft tissue. Sequencing used ileum tissue, obtained 98 days after intestinal transplantation. The origin of the receptors is a human patient who received an intestinal transplant, so some T cells may come from the graft donor.

The chain has TRBV6-1 and TRBJ2-7; 8 bases are a match to TRBD2. The CDR3 length is 14 residues. The ends lost 9 bases at V and 4 bases at J; junction bases unmatched: 11. Germline values: CDR1 MNHNS, CDR2 SASEGT. In DNA form, the CDR3 reads TGTGCCAGTGGTCTTGGTAGCGGGGCTTACGAGCAGTACTTC. Translation: CASGLGSGAYEQYF.

The CDR3 sequence is CASGLGGETQYF. In nucleotides, the CDR3 is TGTGCTAGTGGTTTGGGGGGAGAGACCCAGTACTTC. The chain recombines TRBV12-5 with TRBJ2-5; D is unclear. This CDR3 has 12 residues. V gave up 1 base and J gave up 4 bases, with 4 bases separating them. Germline lookup yields CDR1 LGHNT and CDR2 FRNRAP.

This clone has more than one count but fewer than ten. The chain recombines TRBV7-9 with TRBJ2-2; 8 bases align to TRBD1. V lost 2 bases and J lost 12; bases outside the gene matches: 8. CDR3 size: 14 residues. Germline loops: CDR1 SEHNR, CDR2 FQNEAQ (reference sequence). This CDR3 reads CASSLRDRPSKLFF. The DNA for the CDR3 is TGTGCCAGCAGCTTAAGGGACAGGCCCAGTAAGCTGTTTTTT.

The chain has TRBV4-1 and TRBJ1-1, with 9 nucleotides matching TRBD1. The CDR3 consists of 14 residues. Germline-derived CDR1 and CDR2 are MGHRA and YSYEKL. V lost 3 bases to trimming and J lost 7 bases; unmatched junction nucleotides: 6. CDR3 residues: CASSQTGGRIEAFF. In DNA form, the CDR3 reads TGCGCCAGCAGCCAGACAGGGGGGAGAATTGAAGCTTTCTTT.

This clone was picked up one time. The chain is built from TRBV6-1 and TRBJ1-5; D might be TRBD1 (6 bases). V shed 2 bases and J shed 1 base, with 15 bases lying between them. The CDR3 runs to 17 residues. The germline CDR1 and CDR2 sequences are MNHNS and SASEGT. CDR3 loop: CASSELGLGGSNQPQHF. CDR3 sequence (DNA): TGTGCCAGCAGTGAACTGGGTCTAGGGGGGAGCAATCAGCCCCAGCATTTT.

The rearrangement joins TRBV28 to TRBJ2-7, with D possibly called TRBD1 or TRBD2 (5 bases each). Trimming took off 3 bases at V and 4 bases at J, with 22 bases between the two ends. Germline CDR1 and CDR2: MDHEN and SYDVKM. The CDR3 runs 17 residues. CDR3 amino acids: CASSFFSEGQGVYEQYF. The CDR3 DNA reads TGTGCCAGCAGTTTTTTTTCCGAGGGCCAAGGGGTTTACGAGCAGTACTTC.

The chain links TRBV5-1 to TRBJ2-5; TRBD2 aligns across 16 bases. J lost 5 bases, V lost 4 bases, and 8 bases had no gene match. The CDR3 sequence is 17 residues long. CDR1 is SGHRS, CDR2 YFSETQ, per germline. The DNA of the CDR3 is TGCGCCAGCAGCCCGGGACTAGCGGGGGGGCGGTCGGAGACCCAGTACTTC. It translates to CASSPGLAGGRSETQYF.

This sequence joins TRBV5-1 and TRBJ2-7, with a possible D match to TRBD2 (6 bases). Germline CDR1 reads SGHRS; CDR2 reads YFSETQ. The CDR3 is made up of 13 amino acids. V was pared by 4 bases and J by 2 bases, with 10 bases between. The CDR3, as DNA: TGCGCCAGCAGCCCGGGGGAACCCTACGAGCAGTACTTC. As protein: CASSPGEPYEQYF.

This sequence joins TRBV2 and TRBJ2-3, with 8 nucleotides matching TRBD2. This CDR3 is 16 amino acids long. Trimming cost V 10 bases and J 2 bases; bases outside gene matches: 14. Germline CDR1 and CDR2: SNHLY and FYNNEI. CDR3: CATLTGGGGATDTQYF. The CDR3 DNA reads TGTGCCACCCTCACCGGGGGGGGAGGGGCCACAGATACGCAGTATTTT.

V usage is TRBV30 and J usage is TRBJ2-3; TRBD2 agrees at 10 bases. The CDR3 totals 16 residues. The J segment lost 2 bases and the V segment lost 5 bases, leaving 10 bases of the junction unmatched. The germline gives CDR1 GTSNPN, CDR2 SVGIG (reference sequence). The CDR3 DNA reads TGTGCCTGGCCTGATGGACTAGCGGCGATCACAGATACGCAGTATTTT. Protein product: CAWPDGLAAITDTQYF.

This chain uses TRBV9 with TRBJ2-2; D ambiguous. CDR3 length: 14 amino acids. Germline assignment: CDR1 SGDLS and CDR2 YYNGEE. The ends were cut back, 4 bases at V and 3 bases at J, with 10 bases in the middle. The CDR3 nucleotides read TGTGCCAGCAGCCCAAGGTCTTACACCGGGGAGCTGTTTTTT. Amino acids: CASSPRSYTGELFF.